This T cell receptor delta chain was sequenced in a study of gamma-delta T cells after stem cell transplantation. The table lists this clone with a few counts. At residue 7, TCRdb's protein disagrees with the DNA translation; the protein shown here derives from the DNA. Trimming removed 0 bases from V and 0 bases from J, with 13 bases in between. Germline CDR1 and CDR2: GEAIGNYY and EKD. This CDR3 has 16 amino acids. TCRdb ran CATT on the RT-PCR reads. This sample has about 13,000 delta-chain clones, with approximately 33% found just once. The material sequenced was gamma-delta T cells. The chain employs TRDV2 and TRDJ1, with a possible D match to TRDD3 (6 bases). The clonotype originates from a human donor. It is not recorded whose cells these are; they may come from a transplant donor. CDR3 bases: TGTGCCTGTGACACCACACGGGGGGAAAACACCGATAAACTCATCTTT. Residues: CACDTTRGENTDKLIF.